The sequence of this TCR beta chain was determined in a study of T cells after somatic rescue of genetic block. Germline-derived CDR1 and CDR2 are SGHRS and YFSETQ. The CDR3 contains 18 residues. V lost 1 base and J lost 3; bases outside the gene matches: 13. Data came from immunoSEQ multiplex PCR; TCRdb stores just in-frame clones and leaves some out. In the table there are roughly 55,000 clones, roughly 96% of which are singletons. The chain uses TRBV5-1 and TRBJ2-3; 8 bases are shared with TRBD2. The receptor was derived from a child younger than two. Sequenced material: peripheral blood mononuclear cells (PBMCs). The CDR3 DNA follows: TGCGCCAGCAGCTTGATCGGTAGCGGGACCTCGAGGACAGATACGCAGTATTTT. The encoded protein is CASSLIGSGTSRTDTQYF.